The 19 T cell receptor beta chains reported below all come from one sample, sequenced in a study of blood T cell repertoires in COVID-19. Clones were sequenced by immunoSEQ multiplex PCR, and TCRdb holds only the in-frame ones, with some missing. The profile covers about 61,000 clones, with around 87% appearing a single time and approximately 7% taken by the ten largest. The sample comprised peripheral blood. All receptors derive from a man aged 60-69 years with acute or convalescent COVID-19.

The chain couples TRBV5-5 to TRBJ2-5; 7 nucleotides agree with TRBD1. The CDR3 length is 15 residues. Germline-derived CDR1 and CDR2 are SGHKS and YYEKEE (reference sequence). V lost 0 bases, J lost 1 base, and 3 bases stayed unmatched. The CDR3 region is CASSLGTGPQETQYF. The CDR3 DNA follows: TGTGCCAGCAGCTTGGGGACAGGCCCCCAAGAGACCCAGTACTTC.

The rearrangement links TRBV2 to TRBJ1-1; 7 bases agree with TRBD1. V lost 6 bases to trimming and J lost 2 bases; unmatched junction nucleotides: 6. The germline V gene encodes CDR1 SNHLY and CDR2 FYNNEI. This CDR3 region has 14 residues. The CDR3 DNA follows: TGTGCCAGCAGGGGGGACAGTACAAACACTGAAGCTTTCTTT. The encoded protein is CASRGDSTNTEAFF. Full variable domain (missing parts from reference TRBV2 and TRBJ1-1): EPEVTQTPSHQVTQMGQEVILRCVPISNHLYFYWYRQILGQKVEFLVSFYNNEISEKSEIFDDQFSVERPDGSNFTLKIRSTKLEDSAMYFCASRGDSTNTEAFFGQGTRLTVV.

The chain employs TRBV6-5 and TRBJ1-3; D ambiguous. CDR1 and CDR2 from the germline V gene are MNHEY and SVGAGI. This CDR3 spans 14 amino acids. Trimming took off 2 bases at V and 2 bases at J, with 7 bases between the two ends. CDR3 sequence (DNA): TGTGCCAGCAGTTACGAGAGAACTGGAAACACCATATATTTT. Translated: CASSYERTGNTIYF.

The chain has TRBV7-6 and TRBJ1-5; D perhaps matches TRBD1 (6 bases). Germline V gene data show CDR1 as SGHVS and CDR2 as FNYEAQ. There are 17 residues in the CDR3. V was pared by 3 bases and J by 0 bases, with 15 bases between. Written as DNA, the CDR3 is TGTGCCAGCAGCTTTCCCCCCAGGGGCAATAGCAATCAGCCCCAGCATTTT. Translation gives CASSFPPRGNSNQPQHF.

This chain connects TRBV5-4 to TRBJ1-1, with unresolved D. CDR3 length: 13 residues. Germline CDR1 and CDR2: SGHNT and YYREEE (reference sequence). V was trimmed by 4 bases and J by 3 bases, leaving 10 bases between them. CDR3 coding DNA: TGTGCCAGCAGCCCTGAAACTTACACTGAAGCTTTCTTT. Protein product: CASSPETYTEAFF. Full variable domain (remainder filled in from reference TRBV5-4 and TRBJ1-1): ETGVTQSPTHLIKTRGQQVTLRCSSQSGHNTVSWYQQALGQGPQFIFQYYREEENGRGNFPPRFSGLQFPNYSSELNVNALELDDSALYLCASSPETYTEAFFGQGTRLTVV.

This chain connects TRBV7-8 to TRBJ1-2; D is unresolved. Germline V gene lookup returns CDR1 SGHVS and CDR2 FQNEAQ. V lost 5 bases, J lost 8 bases, and 24 bases lay in between. The CDR3 loop spans 16 amino acids. The CDR3 reads CASSPGIGGDWYGYTF. Written as DNA, the CDR3 is TGTGCCAGCAGCCCGGGTATCGGAGGAGACTGGTACGGCTACACCTTC.

The chain couples TRBV5-4 to TRBJ2-1; D uncertain. The V end lost 1 base, the J end lost 9 bases, and 8 bases lay between the germline ends. The CDR3 consists of 12 residues. Germline V gene lookup returns CDR1 SGHNT and CDR2 YYREEE (reference sequence). The chain's CDR3 is CASSLTEGEQFF. The CDR3 coding sequence is TGTGCCAGCAGCTTGACAGAAGGTGAGCAGTTCTTC.

The chain recombines TRBV6-5 with TRBJ2-3; possible D gene TRBD1, 5 bases. Germline V lookup: CDR1 MNHEY, CDR2 SVGAGI. CDR3 length: 13 amino acids. V was shortened by 6 bases and J by 6 bases, with 13 bases between the two germline ends. CDR3 loop: CASSGPNRDTQYF. The CDR3 nucleotides are TGTGCCAGCAGCGGGCCCAACAGGGATACGCAGTATTTT.

This clone showed up just once. This chain links TRBV19 with TRBJ2-7; 8 bases match TRBD1. Germline trimming cut 1 base from V and 0 bases from J; bases unmatched to any gene: 8. The CDR3 contains 17 residues. Germline CDR1 and CDR2: LNHDA and SQIVND (reference sequence). CDR3 sequence reads: CASSIVLGQDSSYEQYF. CDR3 DNA: TGTGCCAGTAGTATAGTACTGGGACAGGACTCCTCCTACGAGCAGTACTTC.

The V gene is TRBV27, the J gene TRBJ1-1; D is perhaps TRBD1 (5 bases). This CDR3 is built from 15 residues. Per the germline V gene, CDR1 is MNHEY and CDR2 is SMNVEV (reference sequence). The V gene lost 5 bases and the J gene lost 4 bases, with 17 bases spanning the gap. Written as DNA, the CDR3 is TGTGCCAGCAGTCCTTTGGGGGTGGGGGGCACTGAAGCTTTCTTT. Amino acids: CASSPLGVGGTEAFF.

V gene TRBV5-1 combines with J gene TRBJ2-7; D remains ambiguous. CDR3 length: 12 amino acids. From germline, CDR1 is SGHRS and CDR2 YFSETQ. Trimming took off 4 bases at V and 0 bases at J, with 5 bases between the two ends. The CDR3 reads CASSPSSYEQYF. The CDR3 DNA reads TGCGCCAGCAGCCCGAGCTCCTACGAGCAGTACTTC.

This clone counts as medium-sized. This chain uses TRBV3-1 (or the pseudogene TRBV3-2) with TRBJ2-3, with 9 bases matching TRBD2. Germline V lookup: CDR1 LGHDT, CDR2 YNNKEL (reference sequence). With V trimmed by 4 bases and J by 4 bases, 6 bases remained unmatched. The CDR3 consists of 15 residues. CDR3 residues: CASSPSGGPADTQYF. In nucleotides, the CDR3 is TGTGCCAGCAGCCCAAGCGGGGGGCCTGCAGATACGCAGTATTTT.

The J gene is TRBJ1-5, the V gene TRBV10-3, with a weak D call TRBD1 (6 bases). This CDR3 comprises 14 residues. V was pared by 1 base and J by 5 bases, with 9 bases between. Germline V gene sequence: CDR1 ENHRY, CDR2 SYGVKD. Here the CDR3 reads CAISEWGQDQPQHF. The DNA of the CDR3 is TGTGCCATCAGTGAGTGGGGGCAGGATCAGCCCCAGCATTTT.

CDR3 protein: CASSSRTGAKNEQYF. CDR3 coding DNA: TGTGCCAGCAGTAGCCGGACAGGGGCGAAAAACGAGCAGTACTTC. The chain is built from TRBV6-5 and TRBJ2-7, with TRBD1 matching 9 bases. CDR1 is MNHEY and CDR2 is SVGAGI in the germline V gene. The CDR3 runs to 15 residues. The J segment lost 5 bases and the V segment lost 5 bases, leaving 10 bases of the junction unmatched.

V usage is TRBV7-2 and J usage is TRBJ2-1; 10 bases agree with TRBD2. V lost 2 bases, J lost 5 bases, and 3 bases stayed unmatched. From germline, CDR1 is SGHTA and CDR2 FQGNSA. The CDR3 is 15 amino acids. The CDR3 DNA sequence: TGTGCCAGCAGCTTAAGCGGGGGGGCTCACAATGAGCAGTTCTTC. It yields the protein CASSLSGGAHNEQFF.

The gene calls are TRBV7-2 and TRBJ2-7, with 8 bases lining up with TRBD2. Germline V CDR1 and CDR2: SGHTA, FQGNSA. CDR3 size: 14 residues. V shed 5 bases and J 2 bases; nucleotides not matched to a gene: 5. The CDR3 spells CASSPREGAYEQYF. CDR3 DNA sequence: TGTGCCAGCAGCCCCCGGGAGGGAGCCTACGAGCAGTACTTC.

The chain is built from TRBV13 and TRBJ2-5; D is possibly TRBD1 (5 bases). The V end lost 5 bases, the J end lost 5 bases, and 24 bases lay between the germline ends. The germline V gene has CDR1 PRHDT and CDR2 FYEKMQ (reference sequence). This CDR3 is built from 17 residues. CDR3 coding DNA: TGTGCCAGCAGCCCGGCGGCAGGGCCACCTTCGTGGGAGACCCAGTACTTC. Its protein is CASSPAAGPPSWETQYF. Full variable domain (rest looked up from reference TRBV13 and TRBJ2-5): AAGVIQSPRHLIKEKRETATLKCYPIPRHDTVYWYQQGPGQDPQFLISFYEKMQSDKGSIPDRFSAQQFSDYHSELNMSSLELGDSALYFCASSPAAGPPSWETQYFGPGTRLLVL.

This chain connects TRBV12-3 or TRBV12-4 to TRBJ1-1, with unresolved D. The CDR3 runs 13 residues. The V and J ends lost 6 bases and 1 base respectively, with 9 bases between them. CDR3 in amino acids: CASSPPKNTEAFF. As DNA, the CDR3 is TGTGCCAGCAGCCCTCCTAAGAACACTGAAGCTTTCTTT.

The chain couples TRBV29-1 to TRBJ2-7; 7 bases agree with TRBD2. Germline V gene data show CDR1 as SQVTM and CDR2 as ANQGSEA. The length of the CDR3 is 15 residues. J was trimmed by 0 bases and V by 0 bases; bases with no gene match: 5. This CDR3 reads CSVEEGGQNSYEQYF. The CDR3, as DNA: TGCAGCGTTGAAGAGGGAGGGCAGAACTCCTACGAGCAGTACTTC.